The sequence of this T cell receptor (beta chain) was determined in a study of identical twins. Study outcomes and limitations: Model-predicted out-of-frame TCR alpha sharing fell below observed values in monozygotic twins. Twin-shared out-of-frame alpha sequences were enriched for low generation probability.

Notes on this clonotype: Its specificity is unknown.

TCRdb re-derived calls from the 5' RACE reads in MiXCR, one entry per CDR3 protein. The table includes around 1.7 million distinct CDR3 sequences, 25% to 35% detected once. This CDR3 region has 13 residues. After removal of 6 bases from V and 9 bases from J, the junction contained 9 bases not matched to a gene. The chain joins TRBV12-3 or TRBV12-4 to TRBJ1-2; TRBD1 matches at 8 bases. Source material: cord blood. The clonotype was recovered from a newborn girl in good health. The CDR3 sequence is CASRAGQGARYTF. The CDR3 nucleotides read TGTGCCAGCAGAGCCGGACAGGGAGCTCGCTACACCTTC.